This TCR beta chain was profiled in a study of CD8+ T cells in alopecia areata. Background on the study: Tofacitinib dosing lasted 6 to 18 months, which was then followed by 6 months off drug.

Note on this clone: Its target is unknown.

Study-wide findings and caveats: Having one nonresponder leaves uncertain how baseline CD8+ expansion relates to response.

The germline V gene has CDR1 SNHLY and CDR2 FYNNEI. With 10 bases removed from V and 9 bases from J, the gap between germline ends came to 19 bases. The CDR3 is made up of 13 amino acids. cDNA serving as the sequencing template came from extracted, reverse transcribed RNA. Assay used: immunoSEQ multiplex PCR; TCRdb lists only in-frame clones, some missing. The profile shows under 150,000 clones, 56% of them singletons. As to treatment: oral pan-JAK inhibitor, 5-10 mg twice daily. Alopecia areata patients provided lesional scalp punch biopsies and peripheral blood. Sequences were derived from CD4+ T cells sorted from blood, sampled at week 24, from a patient treated with tofacitinib. The TCR originated in a human donor with alopecia areata. The chain has TRBV2 and TRBJ1-3, with D tentatively TRBD1 (5 bases). CDR3 protein: CATGDWDSPTIYF. The CDR3 DNA reads TGTGCCACCGGGGACTGGGATAGTCCCACCATATATTTT.